This T cell receptor (beta chain) derives from a study of response to subunit inactivated influenza vaccine. TCRdb re-derived calls from the RT-PCR reads in MiXCR, one entry per CDR3 protein. This sample has more than 500,000 distinct CDR3 sequences; about 11% occur once, and the top ten carry 11%. Trimming took off 0 bases at V and 4 bases at J, with 13 bases between the two ends. Per germline, CDR1 LGHNA and CDR2 YSLEER. The CDR3 runs to 17 residues. This clonotype came up many times. These data were likewise used in another study, on T cells expressing NK-cell markers. That study reports: For TCR beta, cDNA was produced by 5'RACE template switching with UMIs.

The TCR was taken from a man aged 50 to 60 who received an inactivated influenza vaccine. This chain links TRBV4-3 with TRBJ2-6; D is undetermined. Material: PBMCs from blood, obtained on the day of vaccination. CDR3 coding DNA: TGCGCCAGCAGCCAAGATAGGGCCTTTGCCGGGGCCAACGTCCTGACTTTC. Its protein is CASSQDRAFAGANVLTF.